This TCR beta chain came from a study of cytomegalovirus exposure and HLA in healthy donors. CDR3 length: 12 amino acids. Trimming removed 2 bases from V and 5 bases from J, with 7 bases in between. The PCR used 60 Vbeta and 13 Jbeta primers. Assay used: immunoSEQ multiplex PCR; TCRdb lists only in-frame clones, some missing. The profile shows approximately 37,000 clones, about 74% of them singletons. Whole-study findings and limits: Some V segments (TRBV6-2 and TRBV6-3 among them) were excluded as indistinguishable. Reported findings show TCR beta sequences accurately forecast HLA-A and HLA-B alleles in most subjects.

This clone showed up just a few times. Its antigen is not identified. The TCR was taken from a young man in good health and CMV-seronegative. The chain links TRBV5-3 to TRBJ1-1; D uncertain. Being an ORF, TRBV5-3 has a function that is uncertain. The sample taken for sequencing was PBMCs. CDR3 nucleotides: TGTGCCAGAAGCTTTGGAGGGACTGAAGCTTTCTTT. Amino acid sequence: CARSFGGTEAFF.